These T cell receptor beta chains were read from a single sample in a study of CD8 T cells in Susac syndrome. TCRdb redid the calling of the immunoSEQ multiplex PCR reads with MiXCR, one entry per CDR3 protein. Of hundreds of thousands of distinct CDR3 sequences listed, approximately 95% are singletons. Sequences were obtained from CD4+ T cells from PBMCs. The receptors derive from a human donor with Susac syndrome. Both conserved end residues are part of each CDR3. The D gene is left open where the match is weak. Clone sizes are given selectively: once, few, many, or a class where the clone is expanded.

DNA | CDR3 | V | size | D | J
TGTGCCAGCAGCCAGCGGCCCACCAGGGGCGAGGCTTTCTTT | CASSQRPTRGEAFF | TRBV7-2 | NA | NA | TRBJ1-1
TGTGCCAGCAGTTTACTGACAGAGAGGGAGACCCAGTACTTC | CASSLLTERETQYF | TRBV27 | once | NA | TRBJ2-5
TGTGCCAGCTGGAACGACGAGCAGTACTTC | CASWNDEQYF | TRBV7-3 | NA | NA | TRBJ2-7
TGCAGCGTTGAAATAGCGGGAAACGCCTACGAGCAGTACTTC | CSVEIAGNAYEQYF | TRBV29-1 | NA | TRBD2 | TRBJ2-7
TGTGCCAGCAGCTTACGGACTAGCGAGCCCGGGGAGCTGTTTTTT | CASSLRTSEPGELFF | TRBV7-8 | once | TRBD2 | TRBJ2-2
TGTGCCAGCAGCGTAGGGACTAGCGGGATGTCACAGCAGTACTTC | CASSVGTSGMSQQYF | TRBV9 | NA | TRBD2 | TRBJ2-7
TGTGCCAGCAGCGCTTCCACAGGGGGCACTGAAGCTTTCTTT | CASSASTGGTEAFF | TRBV11-2 | NA | TRBD1 | TRBJ1-1
TGCAGTGCCACCGTATGGGGGTATCAGCCCCAGCATTTT | CSATVWGYQPQHF | TRBV20-1 | NA | NA | TRBJ1-5
TGTGCCAGCAGCCCAACAGCGGGAAGCACAGATACGCAGTATTTT | CASSPTAGSTDTQYF | TRBV3-1 | NA | TRBD2 | TRBJ2-3
TGTGCCAGCTCACCACCGGTAGCGGGCGACCAACGCAATGAGCAGTTCTTC | CASSPPVAGDQRNEQFF | TRBV18 | NA | TRBD2 | TRBJ2-1
TGCAGTGCTTTGAATCCGAACACTGAAGCTTTCTTT | CSALNPNTEAFF | TRBV20-1 | NA | NA | TRBJ1-1
TGTGCCAGCAGCCAAAAGGCGGGGCCGTACGAGCAGTACTTC | CASSQKAGPYEQYF | TRBV3-1 | NA | NA | TRBJ2-7
TGCGCCAGCAATGATGTCGGGGGGCTAAACAATGAGCAGTTCTTC | CASNDVGGLNNEQFF | TRBV5-1 | NA | NA | TRBJ2-1
TGTGCCAGCAGCGCAGGGGGGGTTAGCAATCAGCCCCAGCATTTT | CASSAGGVSNQPQHF | TRBV28 | NA | TRBD1 | TRBJ1-5
TGTGCCAGCAGTTCACCGAACAGGGTTAGCAATCAGCCCCAGCATTTT | CASSSPNRVSNQPQHF | TRBV12-3/TRBV12-4 | NA | NA | TRBJ1-5
TGTGCTAGCGGGAGGGCCGGTGGAGAGCAGTACTTC | CASGRAGGEQYF | TRBV7-7 | NA | TRBD2 | TRBJ2-7
TGCAGTGCTAGGGGCCTAGCGGAATACAATGAGCAGTTCTTC | CSARGLAEYNEQFF | TRBV20-1 | NA | TRBD2 | TRBJ2-1
TGTGCCAGCAGGGGACTAGGTTATAAAAGCAATGAGCAGTTCTTC | CASRGLGYKSNEQFF | TRBV2 | NA | TRBD2 | TRBJ2-1
TGCGCCAGCAGCTTGGGAGCTGGCGGCGGGGGGAACTATGGCTACACCTTC | CASSLGAGGGGNYGYTF | TRBV5-1 | NA | NA | TRBJ1-2
TGCGCCAGCAGCCAAACCCTTAGAGGACAGGGGGCGGACTATGGCTACACCTTC | CASSQTLRGQGADYGYTF | TRBV4-1 | NA | TRBD1 | TRBJ1-2
TGCAGTGCTGGGAGGAACACTGAAGCTTTCTTT | CSAGRNTEAFF | TRBV20-1 | NA | NA | TRBJ1-1
TGTGCCAGCAGCTCCGGGACGTTAGAGACCCAGTACTTC | CASSSGTLETQYF | TRBV12-3/TRBV12-4 | NA | NA | TRBJ2-5
TGTGCCAGCAGCCCTAGGGGGCAGAATCAGCCCCAGCATTTT | CASSPRGQNQPQHF | TRBV7-9 | NA | TRBD1 | TRBJ1-5
TGTGCCAGCAGTGTCAGCGTTAACTATGGCTACACCTTC | CASSVSVNYGYTF | TRBV25-1 | NA | NA | TRBJ1-2
TGTGCCAGCAGCTTGGCCGGGACAGCTGATGGCTACACCTTC | CASSLAGTADGYTF | TRBV5-6 | NA | TRBD1 | TRBJ1-2
TGTGCCTGGACCCAGGGGCGACCCCAAGAGACCCAGTACTTC | CAWTQGRPQETQYF | TRBV30 | NA | NA | TRBJ2-5
TGTGCCAGCTCACCCCCCTCGGTGAACACTGAAGCTTTCTTT | CASSPPSVNTEAFF | TRBV18 | NA | NA | TRBJ1-1
TGTGCCAGCTCTCCTACCTCGGGACTAGCGGGAGGTCGTTCCTACGAGCAGTACTTC | CASSPTSGLAGGRSYEQYF | TRBV18 | NA | TRBD2 | TRBJ2-7
TGTGCCAGCTCCACCTTGGGGACAGTAACAGAAAAGCAGTACTTC | CASSTLGTVTEKQYF | TRBV25-1 | NA | TRBD1 | TRBJ2-7
TGCGCCAGCGCTCTAGCGGGAGCCTACGAGCAGTACTTC | CASALAGAYEQYF | TRBV5-1 | NA | TRBD2 | TRBJ2-7